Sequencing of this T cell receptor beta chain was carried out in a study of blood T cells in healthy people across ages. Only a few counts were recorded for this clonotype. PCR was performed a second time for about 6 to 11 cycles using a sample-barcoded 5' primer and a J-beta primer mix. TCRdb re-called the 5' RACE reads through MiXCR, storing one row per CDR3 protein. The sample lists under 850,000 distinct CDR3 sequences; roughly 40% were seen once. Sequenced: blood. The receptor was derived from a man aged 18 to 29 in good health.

Here the CDR3 DNA reads TGTGCCAGCAGTTGGGGGACAGACGGGGGCTACACCTTC. This sequence encodes CASSWGTDGGYTF. V usage is TRBV6-6 and J usage is TRBJ1-2; TRBD1 aligns across 7 bases. From germline, CDR1 is MNHNY and CDR2 SVGAGI (reference sequence). The CDR3 is 13 amino acids. Trimming removed 4 bases from V and 8 bases from J; junction bases left unmatched: 7.